The 32 T cell receptor beta chains given below trace back to one sample, sequenced in a study of blood T cell repertoires in COVID-19. The table came from immunoSEQ multiplex PCR; TCRdb's copy has only in-frame clones and leaves some out. Of roughly 220,000 clones in the sample, about 91% were seen once. The specimen sequenced was PBMCs or T cells enriched from blood (not recorded which). These receptors came from a woman in her forties or fifties with acute COVID-19.

The chain recombines TRBV4-1 with TRBJ2-7; maybe TRBD1 (7 bases). V was pared by 4 bases and J by 4 bases, with 17 bases between. The germline V gene has CDR1 MGHRA and CDR2 YSYEKL. The CDR3 runs to 15 residues. Here the CDR3 DNA reads TGCGCCAGCAGCCTTACCTTGGAGGGGGCTTACGAGCAGTACTTC. This gives the protein CASSLTLEGAYEQYF.

The rearrangement links TRBV6-6 to TRBJ1-1, with 7 bases lining up with TRBD1. Germline V gene sequence: CDR1 MNHNY, CDR2 SVGAGI (reference sequence). After removal of 6 bases from V and 3 bases from J, the junction contained 4 bases not matched to a gene. This CDR3 comprises 13 residues. CDR3 nucleotides: TGTGCCAGCAGACTCCAGGGGGACACTGAAGCTTTCTTT. Its translation: CASRLQGDTEAFF.

The rearrangement links TRBV11-2 to TRBJ2-6; the D gene is possibly TRBD2 (7 bases). V shed 5 bases and J shed 0 bases, with 14 bases lying between them. CDR3 size: 17 residues. CDR1 SGHAT and CDR2 FQNNGV come from the germline V gene. This CDR3 is CASSRTRQVSGANVLTF. The DNA of the CDR3 is TGTGCCAGCAGCCGGACTAGACAGGTCTCTGGGGCCAACGTCCTGACTTTC. The whole variable domain, filled in from reference TRBV11-2 and TRBJ2-6, reads EAGVAQSPRYKIIEKRQSVAFWCNPISGHATLYWYQQILGQGPKLLIQFQNNGVVDDSQLPKDRFSAERLKGVDSTLKIQPAKLEDSAVYLCASSRTRQVSGANVLTFGAGSRLTVL.

The chain has TRBV2 and TRBJ2-3; 7 bases line up with TRBD1. CDR1 is SNHLY, CDR2 FYNNEI, per germline. The CDR3 covers 16 residues. J gave up 1 base and V 6 bases, and 10 bases lay outside the gene matches. DNA of the CDR3: TGTGCCAGCAGGAAGAGAGCCGGACAGGGCACAGATACGCAGTATTTT. This codes for CASRKRAGQGTDTQYF.

The CDR3 nucleotides read TGTGCCAGCAGACCGATAAGCGGTTATGGTGGCGAGCAGTACTTC. It translates to CASRPISGYGGEQYF. V and J are TRBV6-6 and TRBJ2-7; maybe TRBD2 (5 bases). CDR1 is MNHNY and CDR2 is SVGAGI in the germline V gene (reference sequence). V lost 6 bases and J 6 bases, leaving 21 bases between the germline ends. The CDR3 runs 15 residues.

The chain recombines TRBV6-2 or TRBV6-3 with TRBJ1-2; D is perhaps TRBD1 (6 bases). The CDR3 loop spans 15 amino acids. Trimming removed 4 bases from V and 0 bases from J, with 12 bases in between. Germline V gene data show CDR1 as MNHEY and CDR2 as SVGEGT. CDR3 amino acids: CASSSQWTANYGYTF. The CDR3 DNA is TGTGCCAGCAGTTCACAATGGACAGCTAACTATGGCTACACCTTC.

This chain uses TRBV5-1 with TRBJ2-1; D is unresolved. Trimming took 3 bases from V and 0 from J, leaving 7 bases between them. The germline gives CDR1 SGHRS, CDR2 YFSETQ. CDR3 length: 14 amino acids. The CDR3 DNA is TGCGCCAGCAGCTCTTTCAGCTCCTACAATGAGCAGTTCTTC. Protein product: CASSSFSSYNEQFF.

The chain joins TRBV18 to TRBJ1-1; 7 bases map to TRBD1. V lost 1 base, J lost 3 bases, and 5 bases stayed unmatched. Looked up from germline, CDR1 is KGHSH and CDR2 is LQKENI. The CDR3 has 15 residues. The CDR3, as DNA: TGTGCCAGCTCACCACGACTAACAGGGGACACTGAAGCTTTCTTT. Translation: CASSPRLTGDTEAFF. The full variable domain, rest sourced from reference TRBV18 and TRBJ1-1, is NAGVMQNPRHLVRRRGQEARLRCSPMKGHSHVYWYRQLPEEGLKFMVYLQKENIIDESGMPKERFSAEFPKEGPSILRIQQVVRGDSAAYFCASSPRLTGDTEAFFGQGTRLTVV.

The V call is TRBV15, the J call TRBJ1-5; D perhaps matches TRBD1 (6 bases). Germline V CDR1 and CDR2: LNHNV, YYDKDF (reference sequence). V lost 0 bases to trimming and J lost 6 bases, with 15 bases between them. There are 16 residues in the CDR3. Written as DNA, the CDR3 is TGTGCCACCAGCAGAGATCTCAGGGGTTATGCTCAGCCCCAGCATTTT. Protein sequence: CATSRDLRGYAQPQHF.

The chain uses TRBV6-2 or TRBV6-3 and TRBJ2-1; D is ambiguous. The CDR3 runs to 13 residues. Germline-derived CDR1 and CDR2 are MNHEY and SVGEGT. V dropped 3 bases and J dropped 5 bases, with 8 bases sitting between them. CDR3 coding DNA: TGTGCCAGCAGTTATGTAGCTAACAATGAGCAGTTCTTC. Translating gives CASSYVANNEQFF.

This clone has more than one count but fewer than ten. CDR3 nucleotide sequence: TGCAGCGTAGAGGGGACAGGGGAGAATGAGCAGTTCTTC. Its protein is CSVEGTGENEQFF. V gene TRBV29-1 combines with J gene TRBJ2-1, with 10 bases that match TRBD1. The CDR3 covers 13 residues. Germline V gene lookup returns CDR1 SQVTM and CDR2 ANQGSEA. V lost 6 bases to trimming and J lost 7 bases; unmatched junction nucleotides: 6.

V and J are TRBV4-3 and TRBJ2-1; D is undetermined. This CDR3 is built from 17 residues. From germline, CDR1 is LGHNA and CDR2 YSLEER. Trimming stripped 1 base from V and 4 bases from J, with 17 bases between. CDR3 in amino acids: CASSQGRLYSGYNEQFF. The CDR3 nucleotides read TGCGCCAGCAGCCAAGGAAGACTCTATAGTGGGTACAATGAGCAGTTCTTC.

The rearrangement links TRBV5-6 to TRBJ2-3, with 7 bases identical to TRBD2. The germline gives CDR1 SGHDT, CDR2 YYEEEE. This CDR3 region has 15 residues. Trimming removed 4 bases from V and 4 bases from J; junction bases left unmatched: 9. The CDR3 here is CASSPLAEMADTQYF. The CDR3 coding sequence is TGTGCCAGCAGCCCTCTAGCGGAGATGGCAGATACGCAGTATTTT.

The J gene is TRBJ1-2, the V gene TRBV19, with a possible D match to TRBD1 (5 bases). V lost 4 bases, J lost 0 bases, and 15 bases lay in between. The length of the CDR3 is 16 residues. Germline-derived CDR1 and CDR2 are LNHDA and SQIVND (reference sequence). Here the CDR3 DNA reads TGTGCCAGTAGTACACCCCGGCAGGGAACTAACTATGGCTACACCTTC. This sequence encodes CASSTPRQGTNYGYTF.

This clone was found a few times. The chain combines TRBV19 with TRBJ1-4; possibly TRBD1 for D (5 bases). V was shortened by 6 bases and J by 8 bases, with 7 bases between the two germline ends. CDR1 LNHDA and CDR2 SQIVND come from the germline V gene (reference sequence). The CDR3 covers 11 residues. The CDR3 loop reads CASSRQEKLFF. The CDR3 DNA follows: TGTGCCAGTAGCCGACAGGAAAAACTGTTTTTT.

Regarding this clone: With a much larger clone just one base away, this may be a read error. V and J are TRBV7-2 and TRBJ2-7, with a weak D call TRBD2 (6 bases). Trimming took 5 bases from V and 1 from J, leaving 9 bases between them. The germline CDR1 and CDR2 sequences are SGHTA and FQGNSA. The CDR3 length is 13 residues. CDR3 in amino acids: CASSQGLSYEQYF. The CDR3 DNA sequence: TGTGCCAGCAGCCAGGGACTGTCCTACGAGCAGTACTTC.

The chain joins TRBV28 to TRBJ1-1; D is unclear. Trimming removed 5 bases from V and 1 base from J, with 8 bases in between. The CDR3 is 13 amino acids. CDR1 is MDHEN, CDR2 SYDVKM, per germline. As DNA, the CDR3 is TGTGCCAGCAGTCGGGTGACGAACACTGAAGCTTTCTTT. It is translated as CASSRVTNTEAFF.

The chain recombines TRBV4-1 with TRBJ1-1, with D possibly matching TRBD1 (6 bases). V lost 4 bases and J 7 bases, leaving 16 bases between the germline ends. Germline values: CDR1 MGHRA, CDR2 YSYEKL. The CDR3 is made up of 14 amino acids. The CDR3 region has the DNA TGCGCCAGCAGCCCATTTACAGGGTATAATGAAGCTTTCTTT. Translated: CASSPFTGYNEAFF.

CDR3 loop: CASSLSVAGVTGANVLTF. The CDR3 region has the DNA TGTGCCAGTAGTTTGTCGGTAGCGGGGGTGACTGGGGCCAACGTCCTGACTTTC. The V call is TRBV19, the J call TRBJ2-6; 9 bases are a match to TRBD2. J lost 2 bases, V lost 5 bases, and 10 bases had no gene match. Germline lookup yields CDR1 LNHDA and CDR2 SQIVND (reference sequence). The CDR3 covers 18 residues.

The chain joins TRBV10-3 to TRBJ1-4, with D unclear. The germline CDR1 and CDR2 sequences are ENHRY and SYGVKD. This CDR3 is 12 amino acids long. Trimming left V 4 bases short and J 7 bases short, with 7 bases between. CDR3: CAISGRGEKLFF. The CDR3 DNA reads TGTGCCATCAGTGGGAGAGGTGAAAAACTGTTTTTT.

The V gene is TRBV19, the J gene TRBJ2-5; TRBD1 matches at 8 bases. Germline values: CDR1 LNHDA, CDR2 SQIVND (reference sequence). The CDR3 spans 13 residues. V dropped 6 bases and J dropped 3; count of bases not matched to a gene: 3. CDR3 in amino acids: CASSPGGEETQYF. DNA of the CDR3: TGTGCCAGTAGCCCAGGGGGCGAAGAGACCCAGTACTTC.

The chain joins TRBV18 to TRBJ2-1; the match to TRBD2 covers 7 bases. The germline V gene encodes CDR1 KGHSH and CDR2 LQKENI. This CDR3 region has 19 residues. V dropped 3 bases and J dropped 3; count of bases not matched to a gene: 17. CDR3: CASSPYGGRGLSNYNEQFF. As DNA, the CDR3 is TGTGCCAGCTCACCCTATGGGGGGAGGGGCCTCTCAAACTACAATGAGCAGTTCTTC.

The table lists this clone with a count of one. The V and J genes are TRBV19 and TRBJ1-5; possibly TRBD1 for D (5 bases). From germline, CDR1 is LNHDA and CDR2 SQIVND (reference sequence). There are 18 residues in the CDR3. Between the trimmed V and J ends, which lost 5 bases and 4 bases, there was a span of 24 bases. The CDR3 DNA sequence: TGTGCCAGTAGTGCAACCCGGGGGAGGGTTCGAGAAAATCAGCCCCAGCATTTT. Its protein product is CASSATRGRVRENQPQHF. Drawing the rest from reference TRBV19 and TRBJ1-5, the complete variable domain is DGGITQSPKYLFRKEGQNVTLSCEQNLNHDAMYWYRQDPGQGLRLIYYSQIVNDFQKGDIAEGYSVSREKKESFPLTVTSAQKNPTAFYLCASSATRGRVRENQPQHFGDGTRLSIL.

This rearrangement joins TRBV24-1 to TRBJ2-3; TRBD1 aligns across 9 bases. Trimming took 5 bases from V and 0 from J; bases not matched to a gene: 2. The germline CDR1 and CDR2 sequences are KGHDR and SFDVKD. The CDR3 extends over 15 amino acids. This CDR3 is CATSGGTGSTDTQYF. For the CDR3, the DNA is TGTGCCACCAGTGGGGGGACAGGGAGCACAGATACGCAGTATTTT.

The chain links TRBV28 to TRBJ2-7; 13 bases map to TRBD2. With 4 bases clipped from V and 9 bases from J, the junction kept 6 bases outside the gene matches. This CDR3 is 14 amino acids long. Germline CDR1 reads MDHEN; CDR2 reads SYDVKM. CDR3: CASSSRTSGSRQYF. The CDR3 coding sequence is TGTGCCAGCAGTTCGCGGACTAGCGGGAGTCGGCAGTACTTC. Variable domain in full (rest from reference TRBV28 and TRBJ2-7): DVKVTQSSRYLVKRTGEKVFLECVQDMDHENMFWYRQDPGLGLRLIYFSYDVKMKEKGDIPEGYSVSREKKERFSLILESASTNQTSMYLCASSSRTSGSRQYFGPGTRLTVT.

Only a few counts were recorded for this clone. The chain links TRBV7-3 to TRBJ2-2; 8 bases line up with TRBD1. Germline CDR1 is SGHTA and CDR2 is FQGTGA. The CDR3 is 17 amino acids. V trimming: 6 bases; J trimming: 4 bases; junction bases outside the gene matches: 13. The CDR3 DNA reads as TGTGCCAGCAGTCCTCTCCCTGGACAGGGAGGCACCGGGGAGCTGTTTTTT. Protein sequence: CASSPLPGQGGTGELFF. The full variable domain, completed using reference TRBV7-3 and TRBJ2-2, is GAGVSQTPSNKVTEKGKYVELRCDPISGHTALYWYRQSLGQGPEFLIYFQGTGAADDSGLPNDRFFAVRPEGSVSTLKIQRTERGDSAVYLCASSPLPGQGGTGELFFGEGSRLTVL.

This chain uses TRBV30 with TRBJ2-7; 8 nucleotides line up with TRBD2. CDR1 GTSNPN and CDR2 SVGIG come from the germline V gene (reference sequence). V shed 8 bases, J shed 5 bases, and the junction held 8 bases outside the gene matches. CDR3 length: 12 residues. CDR3 DNA sequence: TGTGCCCTTACGGGAGGGCCCAACGAGCAGTACTTC. Its protein product is CALTGGPNEQYF. Full variable domain (outside the CDR3, taken from reference TRBV30 and TRBJ2-7): SQTIHQWPATLVQPVGSPLSLECTVEGTSNPNLYWYRQAAGRGLQLLFYSVGIGQISSEVPQNLSASRPQDRQFILSSKKLLLSDSGFYLCALTGGPNEQYFGPGTRLTVT.

This clone was found once. V gene TRBV6-5 combines with J gene TRBJ1-5; D unresolved. The CDR3 totals 15 residues. V lost 0 bases and J 6 bases, leaving 12 bases between the germline ends. The germline V gene encodes CDR1 MNHEY and CDR2 SVGAGI. CDR3 nucleotide sequence: TGTGCCAGCAGTTACTCGCCCGGGTCACGTCAGCCCCAGCATTTT. Residues: CASSYSPGSRQPQHF.

The V call is TRBV5-1, the J call TRBJ1-4; 7 nucleotides align to TRBD1. This CDR3 contains 13 residues. V lost 1 base, J lost 8 bases, and 2 bases stayed unmatched. CDR1 and CDR2 (germline): SGHRS, YFSETQ. As DNA, the CDR3 is TGCGCCAGCAGCTTGTCGGACAGGGAAAAACTGTTTTTT. This codes for CASSLSDREKLFF.

V gene TRBV28 combines with J gene TRBJ1-4; no firm D call. Trimming took off 4 bases at V and 8 bases at J, with 17 bases between the two ends. The CDR3 has 15 residues. Germline CDR1 MDHEN, CDR2 SYDVKM. CDR3 in DNA: TGTGCCAGCAGTTGGACTGTCTTGAAAGGGGAAAAACTGTTTTTT. This codes for CASSWTVLKGEKLFF.

The J gene is TRBJ2-3, the V gene TRBV28, with D possibly matching TRBD2 (5 bases). Germline CDR1 reads MDHEN; CDR2 reads SYDVKM. The CDR3 contains 18 residues. V was trimmed by 6 bases and J by 4 bases, leaving 26 bases between them. CDR3 bases: TGTGCCAGCAGACACCCCGCAGACTGGCGGCGGGCCCCAGATACGCAGTATTTT. This translates into CASRHPADWRRAPDTQYF.

V is TRBV9 and J is TRBJ1-5; D not resolved. This CDR3 is 14 amino acids long. Germline loops: CDR1 SGDLS, CDR2 YYNGEE. Trimming cost V 0 bases and J 2 bases, with 6 bases left between them. The CDR3 here is CASSVGAGNQPQHF. DNA for the CDR3: TGTGCCAGCAGCGTAGGAGCGGGCAATCAGCCCCAGCATTTT.